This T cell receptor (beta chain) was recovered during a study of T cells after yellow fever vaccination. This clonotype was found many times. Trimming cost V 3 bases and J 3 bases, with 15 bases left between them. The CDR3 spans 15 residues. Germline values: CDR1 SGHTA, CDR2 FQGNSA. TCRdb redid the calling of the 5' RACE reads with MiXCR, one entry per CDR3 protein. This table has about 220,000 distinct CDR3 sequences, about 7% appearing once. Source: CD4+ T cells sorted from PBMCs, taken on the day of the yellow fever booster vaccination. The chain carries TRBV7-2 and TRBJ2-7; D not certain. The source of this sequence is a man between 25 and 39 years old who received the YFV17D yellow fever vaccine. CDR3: CASSFVADWGYEQYF. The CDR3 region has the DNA TGTGCCAGCAGCTTCGTTGCGGATTGGGGCTACGAGCAGTACTTC.